This passage covers 14 T cell receptor beta chains from one sample sequenced in a study of tumor-infiltrating lymphocytes in primary liver carcinoma. In addition to blood RNA drawn from unsorted whole blood, germline DNA was extracted. Starting material of around 490 ng total RNA yielded TCR beta cDNA via a constant-region primer. Three nested multiplex PCR rounds of slightly modified ARM-PCR generated TCR beta libraries. Both of the initial two PCR rounds ran for about 9 cycles and employed TRBV1-TRBV30 forward primers alongside a C-beta reverse primer. TCRdb reanalysed the multiplex PCR reads using MiXCR and keeps one entry per CDR3 protein. Among fewer than 350,000 distinct CDR3 sequences listed, roughly two thirds were seen once. Material for sequencing was peripheral blood. All receptors come from a middle-aged man with primary liver carcinoma and hepatitis B virus infection.

Concerning this clonotype: At one end, the junction sequence differs from germline, possibly due to a read error. The genes are TRBV11-2 and TRBJ2-1, with D uncertain. This CDR3 has 17 residues. CDR1 SGHAT and CDR2 FQNNGV come from the germline V gene. In nucleotides, the CDR3 is TGTGCCAGCAGCGCCTTGACGGCGCTTAGCTCCTACAATAAGCAGTTCTTC. Its protein is CASSALTALSSYNKQFF.

The rearrangement uses TRBV12-3 or TRBV12-4 and TRBJ2-2; 7 nucleotides align to TRBD1. V lost 6 bases to trimming and J lost 4 bases; unmatched junction nucleotides: 11. The CDR3 consists of 16 residues. CDR3 sequence reads: CASRPQGLLGTGELFF. Written as DNA, the CDR3 is TGTGCCAGCAGACCACAGGGGCTGCTGGGCACCGGGGAGCTGTTTTTT.

This chain uses TRBV30 with TRBJ1-6; no definite D call. Germline V CDR1 and CDR2: GTSNPN, SVGIG (reference sequence). Trimming removed 3 bases at V and 3 bases at J, with 9 bases between. The CDR3 is 14 residues long. CDR3 coding DNA: TGTGCCTGGAGCCAGGTTCACTATAATTCACCCCTCCACTTT. It is translated as CAWSQVHYNSPLHF.

As regards this clonotype: One end of the junction does not line up with germline, which may come from a read error. The chain has TRBV6-2 or TRBV6-3 and TRBJ2-1; tentative D call: TRBD2 (5 bases). The germline V gene has CDR1 MNHEY and CDR2 SVGEGT. This CDR3 has 16 amino acids. The CDR3 region is CANSYSTGSSYNEQFF. The DNA of the CDR3 is TGTGCCAACAGTTACTCGACTGGGAGCTCCTACAATGAGCAGTTCTTC.

Comments on this clonotype: One base away lies a much larger clone, so this may be a sequencing read error. The CDR3 DNA follows: TGTGCCATCAGTGCACAGGGGGCCAGCACTGAAGCTTTCTTT. Its translation is CAISAQGASTEAFF. The chain couples TRBV10-3 to TRBJ1-1; 9 bases are shared with TRBD1. The CDR3 runs 14 residues. Germline CDR1 and CDR2: ENHRY and SYGVKD. Trimming removed 4 bases from V and 4 bases from J; junction bases left unmatched: 4.

In the case of this clonotype: A much larger clone differs from this one at a single base, so this may be a read error. The gene calls are TRBV5-5 and TRBJ2-5, with D perhaps given as TRBD1 or TRBD2 (5 bases each). Trimming stripped 4 bases from V and 1 base from J, with 17 bases between. CDR1 and CDR2 from the germline V gene are SGHKS and YYEKEE (reference sequence). This CDR3 has 16 amino acids. The CDR3 region is CASSHLANGAQETQYF. CDR3 bases: TGTGCCAGCAGCCATTTGGCCAACGGGGCCCAAGAGACCCAGTACTTC. Full variable domain (outside the CDR3, taken from reference TRBV5-5 and TRBJ2-5): DAGVTQSPTHLIKTRGQQVTLRCSPISGHKSVSWYQQVLGQGPQFIFQYYEKEERGRGNFPDRFSARQFPNYSSELNVNALLLGDSALYLCASSHLANGAQETQYFGPGTRLLVL.

In the case of this clonotype: Given the absence of the conserved phenylalanine or tryptophan at the CDR3 end, a read error is likely. V is TRBV12-3 or TRBV12-4 and J is TRBJ2-1; no firm D call. V dropped 9 bases and J dropped 6 bases, with 15 bases sitting between them. The CDR3 totals 13 residues. The CDR3 DNA sequence: TGTGCCAGTAGTGAGCTGGTCCCCAATGAGCAGTTCTTG. The encoded protein is CASSELVPNEQFL.

Regarding this clonotype: This sequence may be a read error, since a much larger clone differs from it by one base. J is TRBJ2-7 and V is TRBV6-5; 9 bases align to TRBD1. The CDR3 is 14 amino acids. Germline V lookup: CDR1 MNHEY, CDR2 SVGAGI. CDR3 nucleotides: TGTGCCAGCAGTTTAGGACAGGGGCCCTACGAGCAGCACTTC. This sequence encodes CASSLGQGPYEQHF.

This clonotype came up a few times. The chain carries TRBV7-9 and TRBJ2-2; D gene ambiguous. This CDR3 contains 14 residues. V lost 4 bases and J lost 4, with 10 bases in between. The germline gives CDR1 SEHNR, CDR2 FQNEAQ (reference sequence). CDR3 amino acids: CASSYEPGTGELFF. For the CDR3, the DNA is TGTGCCAGCAGCTACGAACCTGGCACCGGGGAGCTGTTTTTT.

This clonotype was picked up many times. The V and J genes are TRBV12-3 or TRBV12-4 and TRBJ2-7, with a tentative D call TRBD2 (6 bases). The V end was cut by 9 bases, the J end by 5 bases, with 17 bases between. This CDR3 contains 13 residues. CDR3 sequence: CASSPRERHEQYF. CDR3 bases: TGTGCCAGTTCCCCCCGGGAGCGGCACGAGCAGTACTTC.

This chain links TRBV5-1 with TRBJ1-5, with 9 bases aligning to TRBD1. The germline gives CDR1 SGHRS, CDR2 YFSETQ. V lost 4 bases to trimming and J lost 6 bases; unmatched junction nucleotides: 5. CDR3 length equals 14 residues. The CDR3 spells CASSPGTGSQPQHF. For the CDR3, the DNA is TGCGCCAGCAGCCCCGGGACAGGGAGTCAGCCCCAGCATTTT.

Points on this clonotype: The junction differs from germline at one of its ends, possibly a read error. The genes are TRBV11-3 and TRBJ2-2; 7 nucleotides match TRBD1. CDR3 size: 15 residues. CDR1 and CDR2 from the germline V gene are SGHNT and YENEEA. CDR3 sequence (DNA): TGTGTCAGCAGCTCCACGACAGGGTTTAAAGGGGAGCTGTTTTTT. It is translated as CVSSSTTGFKGELFF.

The J gene is TRBJ2-1, the V gene TRBV11-2; D is possibly TRBD1 (6 bases). The V end lost 5 bases, the J end lost 5 bases, and 16 bases lay between the germline ends. Looked up from germline, CDR1 is SGHAT and CDR2 is FQNNGV. This CDR3 has 15 amino acids. The CDR3 loop is CASSPLGGDDNEQFF. The CDR3 DNA follows: TGTGCCAGCAGCCCCCTAGGGGGAGACGACAATGAGCAGTTCTTC.

This clonotype has a handful of counts. V and J are TRBV6-6 and TRBJ2-7; TRBD1 might be the D (5 bases). The CDR3 totals 17 residues. Germline loops: CDR1 MNHNY, CDR2 SVGAGI (reference sequence). V lost 6 bases to trimming and J lost 3 bases, with 24 bases between them. The CDR3 protein is CASSRNLGQLTHYEQYF. The CDR3 DNA follows: TGTGCCAGCAGCCGTAATTTAGGACAATTAACGCACTACGAGCAGTACTTC.